Following are 14 T cell receptor beta chains from one sample sequenced in a study of blood T cell repertoires in COVID-19 (dated by TCRdb to 2020 to 2022). The method behind the library was the immunoSEQ multiplex PCR assay. The table was pulled from immuneACCESS by TCRdb, which kept in-frame rearrangements only. Such tables lose some clones; where checked, under half of the loss comes from unresolved V genes, and the rest has no known cause. This sample holds about 80,000 clones; more than 70% were observed only once. The ten most abundant clones make up approximately 16% of the sample. The sample was peripheral blood. The receptors were sampled from a man in his 70s with active or convalescent COVID-19.

This clone was counted only a few times. The V and J genes are TRBV5-1 and TRBJ2-1; 9 nucleotides line up with TRBD1. The CDR3 is 14 amino acids. CDR1 and CDR2 (germline): SGHRS, YFSETQ. After removal of 4 bases from V and 9 bases from J, the junction contained 8 bases not matched to a gene. CDR3: CASSGTGQGIEQFF. The CDR3 DNA follows: TGCGCCAGCAGCGGAACGGGACAGGGTATTGAGCAGTTCTTC.

The genes are TRBV9 and TRBJ1-6; maybe TRBD1 (5 bases). V was trimmed by 0 bases and J by 9 bases, leaving 7 bases between them. The CDR3 covers 13 residues. Germline-derived CDR1 and CDR2 are SGDLS and YYNGEE. CDR3: CASSVARGSPLHF. In nucleotides, the CDR3 is TGTGCCAGCAGCGTAGCAAGGGGTTCACCCCTCCACTTT.

This chain uses TRBV19 with TRBJ2-1; 12 bases fit TRBD2. Trimming at V came to 1 base and at J to 4 bases, leaving 11 bases not matched to a gene. In germline, CDR1 is LNHDA, CDR2 SQIVND (reference sequence). There are 19 residues in the CDR3. This chain's CDR3 is CASSIGLGLAGGQYNEQFF. CDR3 bases: TGTGCCAGTAGTATAGGATTAGGGCTAGCGGGGGGGCAATACAATGAGCAGTTCTTC.

V and J are TRBV4-2 and TRBJ1-5, with TRBD1 identical over 8 bases. The germline gives CDR1 LGHNA, CDR2 YNFKEQ. J gave up 2 bases and V 0 bases, and 6 bases lay outside the gene matches. The CDR3 sequence is 17 residues long. In DNA form, the CDR3 reads TGTGCCAGCAGCCAAGACTCCGGACAGGGCCGCAATCAGCCCCAGCATTTT. This codes for CASSQDSGQGRNQPQHF.

This rearrangement joins TRBV12-3 or TRBV12-4 to TRBJ2-4; no firm D call. Trimming cost V 6 bases and J 4 bases, with 7 bases left between them. The length of the CDR3 is 12 residues. In nucleotides, the CDR3 is TGTGCCAGCAGCCAGTCGAAAAACATTCAGTACTTC. It translates to CASSQSKNIQYF.

This rearrangement joins TRBV3-1 (or the pseudogene TRBV3-2) to TRBJ2-1; 10 nucleotides line up with TRBD2. V was pared by 8 bases and J by 2 bases, with 3 bases of the junction left unmatched. In germline, CDR1 is LGHDT, CDR2 YNNKEL (reference sequence). This CDR3 comprises 14 residues. The CDR3 DNA reads as TGTGCCAGCCGCACTAGCGGGGCCTACAATGAGCAGTTCTTC. Protein: CASRTSGAYNEQFF.

This chain connects TRBV18 to TRBJ1-6; 7 bases line up with TRBD1. Germline CDR1 reads KGHSH; CDR2 reads LQKENI. CDR3 length: 20 residues. V shed 8 bases, J shed 5 bases, and the junction held 24 bases outside the gene matches. The CDR3 DNA reads as TGTGCCAGCGCCCCCTCTGAAGTGGGGACAGTTCTCCAGGATAATTCACCCCTCCACTTT. Amino acids: CASAPSEVGTVLQDNSPLHF. Full variable domain (outside the CDR3, taken from reference TRBV18 and TRBJ1-6): NAGVMQNPRHLVRRRGQEARLRCSPMKGHSHVYWYRQLPEEGLKFMVYLQKENIIDESGMPKERFSAEFPKEGPSILRIQQVVRGDSAAYFCASAPSEVGTVLQDNSPLHFGNGTRLTVT.

The chain couples TRBV4-1 to TRBJ2-1; 11 positions match TRBD2. Germline V CDR1 and CDR2: MGHRA, YSYEKL. The CDR3 consists of 16 residues. The V gene end was trimmed by 3 bases and the J gene end by 10 bases; junction bases not matched to a gene: 11. This chain's CDR3 is CASSHLAGGPNYEQFF. In DNA form, the CDR3 reads TGCGCCAGCAGCCACTTAGCGGGGGGGCCGAATTACGAGCAGTTCTTC.

The chain employs TRBV5-5 and TRBJ2-5; maybe TRBD1 (5 bases). V lost 2 bases, J lost 5 bases, and 13 bases lay in between. This CDR3 is built from 14 residues. Germline V gene data show CDR1 as SGHKS and CDR2 as YYEKEE (reference sequence). CDR3 in amino acids: CASSLSGILETQYF. The CDR3 nucleotides are TGTGCCAGCAGCTTATCAGGGATCTTGGAGACCCAGTACTTC. Looking up the rest from reference TRBV5-5 and TRBJ2-5 gives the full variable domain: DAGVTQSPTHLIKTRGQQVTLRCSPISGHKSVSWYQQVLGQGPQFIFQYYEKEERGRGNFPDRFSARQFPNYSSELNVNALLLGDSALYLCASSLSGILETQYFGPGTRLLVL.

The chain recombines TRBV12-3 or TRBV12-4 with TRBJ1-5, with a weak D call TRBD1 (6 bases). Trimming cost V 3 bases and J 8 bases, with 8 bases left between them. There are 12 residues in the CDR3. The CDR3 DNA is TGTGCCAGCAGTTTCGCAGGGGAGCCCCAGCATTTT. The encoded protein is CASSFAGEPQHF.

The J gene is TRBJ2-7, the V gene TRBV11-1; D is unresolved. The CDR3 is 13 amino acids. V lost 4 bases, J lost 0 bases, and 7 bases lay in between. Germline V lookup: CDR1 SGHAT, CDR2 FQDESV (reference sequence). The CDR3 region is CASSSRSSYEQYF. The CDR3 nucleotides are TGTGCCAGCAGCTCGAGGAGCTCCTACGAGCAGTACTTC.

V usage is TRBV19 and J usage is TRBJ1-5; 7 positions agree with TRBD1. CDR3 length: 14 residues. The J segment lost 4 bases and the V segment lost 6 bases, leaving 6 bases of the junction unmatched. The germline V gene has CDR1 LNHDA and CDR2 SQIVND (reference sequence). DNA of the CDR3: TGTGCCAGTAGGAACAGGGGACCTAATCAGCCCCAGCATTTT. As protein: CASRNRGPNQPQHF. The full variable domain, in which reference TRBV19 and TRBJ1-5 provide the parts outside the CDR3, is DGGITQSPKYLFRKEGQNVTLSCEQNLNHDAMYWYRQDPGQGLRLIYYSQIVNDFQKGDIAEGYSVSREKKESFPLTVTSAQKNPTAFYLCASRNRGPNQPQHFGDGTRLSIL.

This clone was detected a few times. The chain links TRBV10-3 to TRBJ2-7; D is ambiguous. The CDR3 loop spans 12 amino acids. Germline lookup yields CDR1 ENHRY and CDR2 SYGVKD. V was trimmed by 8 bases and J by 5 bases, leaving 13 bases between them. CDR3 in amino acids: CAIPPNRNEQYF. Written as DNA, the CDR3 is TGTGCCATCCCCCCAAACAGAAACGAGCAGTACTTC.

This sequence joins TRBV18 and TRBJ2-5; D gene ambiguous. Germline V gene data show CDR1 as KGHSH and CDR2 as LQKENI. Trimming took 6 bases from V and 4 from J, leaving 9 bases between them. This CDR3 is 12 amino acids long. CDR3 in DNA: TGTGCCAGCTCCCCTGTGAGAGAGACCCAGTACTTC. Translation gives CASSPVRETQYF.